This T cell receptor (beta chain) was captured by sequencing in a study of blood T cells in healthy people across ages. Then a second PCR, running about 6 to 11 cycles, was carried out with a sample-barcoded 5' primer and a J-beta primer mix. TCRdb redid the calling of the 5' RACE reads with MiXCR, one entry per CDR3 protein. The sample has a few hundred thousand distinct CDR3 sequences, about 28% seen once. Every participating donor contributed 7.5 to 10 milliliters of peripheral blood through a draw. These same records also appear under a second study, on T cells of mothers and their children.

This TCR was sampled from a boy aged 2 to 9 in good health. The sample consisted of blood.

In DNA form, the CDR3 reads TGCGCCAGCAGCCAAGGAGCGGGAGTCTACAATGAGCAGTTCTTC. It is translated as CASSQGAGVYNEQFF. J is TRBJ2-1 and V is TRBV4-3, with 8 nucleotides matching TRBD2. J lost 3 bases, V lost 1 base, and 2 bases had no gene match. Germline V gene sequence: CDR1 LGHNA, CDR2 YSLEER. CDR3 length: 15 residues.